The present entry profiles one TCR beta chain with its context. CDR1 is ENHRY and CDR2 is SYGVKD in the germline V gene. The CDR3 runs 15 residues. Trimming left V 11 bases short and J 7 bases short, with 23 bases between. This record belongs to a study of blood T cell repertoires in COVID-19. About the research overall: Specimens from acute and convalescent COVID-19 originated in the United States, Italy and Spain. Sources were T cells, B-cell-depleted T cells, or PBMCs; the material itself was cDNA or gDNA.

In the original processing: Nucleated cell number was recorded as an estimate derived from reference gene primer amplification. Sequencing was performed with immunoSEQ multiplex PCR; in TCRdb, only in-frame clones are kept and a portion is missing. V and J calls and clone size are those listed in that table; D and trimming were worked out from the DNA. The table has around 8,000 clones, more than 70% seen once; the top ten hold 15% to 20%. The V call is TRBV10-3, the J call TRBJ1-4; D is possibly TRBD1 (6 bases). What was sequenced was peripheral blood. The sequence came from a woman aged 60-70 years with active COVID-19. Here the CDR3 reads CAAGPGQGQGEKLFF. The CDR3 DNA is TGTGCCGCCGGGCCCGGTCAGGGGCAAGGTGAAAAACTGTTTTTT.